This T cell receptor (beta chain) was sequenced for a study of blood T cell repertoires in COVID-19. As for the study in general: The study drew acute and convalescent COVID-19 samples from the United States, Italy and Spain.

Across over 20 US areas, participants ranged in age from 18 to 89 years. Cohorts were determined from participant-reported clinical history. The CDR3 loop spans 18 amino acids. The V and J ends lost 0 bases and 2 bases, in that order; junction bases with no gene match: 10. Germline V gene lookup returns CDR1 SGHVS and CDR2 FQNEAQ. Per the study methods: Cell counts per sample came from amplifying reference gene primers. Generated by immunoSEQ multiplex PCR, the TCRdb table keeps only in-frame clones and is missing some. V and J calls and clone size are as listed in that table; D and trimming were resolved from the DNA. The sample includes approximately 230,000 clones, 87% seen only once; the top ten take under 6.5%.

The sequence derives from a woman in her thirties with acute COVID-19. The J gene is TRBJ1-3, the V gene TRBV7-8; 7 positions agree with TRBD1. The sequenced sample was PBMCs or T cells enriched from blood (not recorded which). The CDR3 coding sequence is TGTGCCAGCAGCTTAGCGCGGGTCAGGGGGTCGACTGGAAACACCATATATTTT. Translated, it gives CASSLARVRGSTGNTIYF.